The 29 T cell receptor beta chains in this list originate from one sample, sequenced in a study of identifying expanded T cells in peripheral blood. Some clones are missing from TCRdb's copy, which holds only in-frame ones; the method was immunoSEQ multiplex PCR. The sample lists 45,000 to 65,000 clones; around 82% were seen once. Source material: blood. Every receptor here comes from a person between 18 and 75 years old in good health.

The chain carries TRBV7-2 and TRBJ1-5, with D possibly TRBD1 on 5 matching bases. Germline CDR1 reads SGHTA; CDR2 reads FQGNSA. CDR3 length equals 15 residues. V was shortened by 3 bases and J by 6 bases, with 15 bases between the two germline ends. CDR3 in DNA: TGTGCCAGCAGCTTCGCACAGGCGGGCGGTCAGCCCCAGCATTTT. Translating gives CASSFAQAGGQPQHF.

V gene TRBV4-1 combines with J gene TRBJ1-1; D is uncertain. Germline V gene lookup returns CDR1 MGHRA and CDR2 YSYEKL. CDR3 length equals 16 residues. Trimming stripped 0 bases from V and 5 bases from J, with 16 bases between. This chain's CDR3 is CASSQEPGLIGTEAFF. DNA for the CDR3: TGCGCCAGCAGCCAAGAGCCTGGGCTTATCGGGACTGAAGCTTTCTTT.

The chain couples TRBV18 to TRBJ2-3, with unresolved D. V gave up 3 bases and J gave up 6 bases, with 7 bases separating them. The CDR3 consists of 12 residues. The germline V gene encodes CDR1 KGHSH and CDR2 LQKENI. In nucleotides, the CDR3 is TGTGCCAGCTCACCTGGAGAGGATACGCAGTATTTT. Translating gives CASSPGEDTQYF. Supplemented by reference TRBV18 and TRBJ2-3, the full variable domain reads NAGVMQNPRHLVRRRGQEARLRCSPMKGHSHVYWYRQLPEEGLKFMVYLQKENIIDESGMPKERFSAEFPKEGPSILRIQQVVRGDSAAYFCASSPGEDTQYFGPGTRLTVL.

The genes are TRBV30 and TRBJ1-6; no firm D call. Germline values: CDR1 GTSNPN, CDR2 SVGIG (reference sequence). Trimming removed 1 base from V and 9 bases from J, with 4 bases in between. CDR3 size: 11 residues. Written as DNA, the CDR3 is TGTGCCTGGAGTGCGGTTTCACCCCTCCACTTT. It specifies CAWSAVSPLHF.

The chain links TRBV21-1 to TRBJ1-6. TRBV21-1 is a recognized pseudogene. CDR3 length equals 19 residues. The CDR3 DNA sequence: TGTGCCAGCAGCGAGGCCGGGACTCAGGTTAGCTCCTATAATTCACCCCTCCACTTT. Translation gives CASSEAGTQVSSYNSPLHF.

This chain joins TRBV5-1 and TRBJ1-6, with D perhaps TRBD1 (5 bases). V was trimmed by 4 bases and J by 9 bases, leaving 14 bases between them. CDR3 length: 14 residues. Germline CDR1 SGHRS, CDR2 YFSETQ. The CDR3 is CASSTGLGGSPLHF. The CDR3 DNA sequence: TGCGCCAGCAGCACGGGACTGGGGGGTTCACCCCTCCACTTT.

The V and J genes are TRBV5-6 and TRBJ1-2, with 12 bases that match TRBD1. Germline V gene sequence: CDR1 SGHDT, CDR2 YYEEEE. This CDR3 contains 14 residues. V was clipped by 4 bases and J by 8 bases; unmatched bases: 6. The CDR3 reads CASSVGQGAKGYTF. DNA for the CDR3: TGTGCCAGCAGCGTGGGACAGGGGGCTAAAGGCTACACCTTC. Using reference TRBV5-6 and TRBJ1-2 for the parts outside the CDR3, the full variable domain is DAGVTQSPTHLIKTRGQQVTLRCSPKSGHDTVSWYQQALGQGPQFIFQYYEEEERQRGNFPDRFSGHQFPNYSSELNVNALLLGDSALYLCASSVGQGAKGYTFGSGTRLTVV.

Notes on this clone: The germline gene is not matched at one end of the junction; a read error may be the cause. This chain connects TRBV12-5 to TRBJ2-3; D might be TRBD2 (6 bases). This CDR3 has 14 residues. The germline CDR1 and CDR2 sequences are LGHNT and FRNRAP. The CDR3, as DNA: TGTGCTAGTGGTTTGACTCCTCTGGACCTAGCGAGGAGTTTT. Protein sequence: CASGLTPLDLARSF.

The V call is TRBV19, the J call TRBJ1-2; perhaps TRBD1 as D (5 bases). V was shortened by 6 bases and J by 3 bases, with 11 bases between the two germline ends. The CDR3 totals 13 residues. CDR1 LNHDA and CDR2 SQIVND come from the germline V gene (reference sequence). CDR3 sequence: CASSEQVYYGYTF. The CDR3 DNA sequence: TGTGCCAGTAGCGAACAGGTCTACTATGGCTACACCTTC.

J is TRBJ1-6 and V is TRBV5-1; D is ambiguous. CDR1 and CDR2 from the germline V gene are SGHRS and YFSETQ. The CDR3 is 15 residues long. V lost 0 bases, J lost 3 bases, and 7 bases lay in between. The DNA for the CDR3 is TGCGCCAGCAGCTTGGCGGCAGGCTATAATTCACCCCTCCACTTT. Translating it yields CASSLAAGYNSPLHF.

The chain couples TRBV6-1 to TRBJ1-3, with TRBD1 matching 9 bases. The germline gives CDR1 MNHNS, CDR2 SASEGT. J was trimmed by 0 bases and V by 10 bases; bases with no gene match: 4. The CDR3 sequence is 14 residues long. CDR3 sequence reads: CATGQGSSGNTIYF. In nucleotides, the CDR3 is TGTGCCACCGGACAGGGGAGCTCTGGAAACACCATATATTTT.

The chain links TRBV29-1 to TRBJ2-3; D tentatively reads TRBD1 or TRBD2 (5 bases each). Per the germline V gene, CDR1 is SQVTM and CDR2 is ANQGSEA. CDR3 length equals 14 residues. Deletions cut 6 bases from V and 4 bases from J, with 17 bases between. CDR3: CSVSALWGSDTQYF. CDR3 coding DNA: TGCAGCGTGAGTGCCCTATGGGGGTCAGATACGCAGTATTTT.

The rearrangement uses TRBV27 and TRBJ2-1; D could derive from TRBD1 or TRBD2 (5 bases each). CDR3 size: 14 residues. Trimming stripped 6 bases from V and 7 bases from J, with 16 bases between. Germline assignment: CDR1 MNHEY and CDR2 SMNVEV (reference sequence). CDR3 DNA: TGTGCCAGCAGCCCTAGGACATGGGGGAATGAGCAGTTCTTC. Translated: CASSPRTWGNEQFF.

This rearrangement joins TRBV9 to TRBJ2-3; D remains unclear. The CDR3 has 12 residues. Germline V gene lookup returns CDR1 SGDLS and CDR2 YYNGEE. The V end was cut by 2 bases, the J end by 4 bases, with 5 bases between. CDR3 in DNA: TGTGCCAGCAGCGTTGAAGCAGATACGCAGTATTTT. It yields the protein CASSVEADTQYF.

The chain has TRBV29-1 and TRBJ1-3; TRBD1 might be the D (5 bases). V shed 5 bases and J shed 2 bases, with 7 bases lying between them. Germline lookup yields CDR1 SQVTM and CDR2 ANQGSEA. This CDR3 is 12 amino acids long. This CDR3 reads CSVLGAGNTIYF. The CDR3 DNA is TGCAGCGTTCTGGGGGCTGGAAACACCATATATTTT.

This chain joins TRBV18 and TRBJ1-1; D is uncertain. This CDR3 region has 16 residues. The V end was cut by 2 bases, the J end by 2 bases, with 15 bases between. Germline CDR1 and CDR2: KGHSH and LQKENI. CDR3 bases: TGTGCCAGCTCACCAACTTGGGCAGCCCAAAACACTGAAGCTTTCTTT. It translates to CASSPTWAAQNTEAFF.

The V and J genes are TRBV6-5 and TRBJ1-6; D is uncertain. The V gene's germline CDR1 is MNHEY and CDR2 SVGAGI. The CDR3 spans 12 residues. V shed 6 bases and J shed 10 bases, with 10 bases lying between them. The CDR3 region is CASSRGGSPLHF. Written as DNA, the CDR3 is TGTGCCAGCAGCAGAGGTGGGTCACCCCTCCACTTT.

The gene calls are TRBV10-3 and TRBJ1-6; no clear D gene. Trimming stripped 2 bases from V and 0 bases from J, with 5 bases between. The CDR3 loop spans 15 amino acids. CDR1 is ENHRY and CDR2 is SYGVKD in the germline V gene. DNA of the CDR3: TGTGCCATCAGTGAGAAGAGCTCCTATAATTCACCCCTCCACTTT. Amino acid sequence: CAISEKSSYNSPLHF.

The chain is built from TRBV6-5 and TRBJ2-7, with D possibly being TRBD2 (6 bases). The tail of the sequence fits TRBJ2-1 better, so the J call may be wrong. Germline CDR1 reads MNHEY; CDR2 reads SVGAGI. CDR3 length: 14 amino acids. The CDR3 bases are TGTGCCAGCAAGGGGACTCCCTCCTACAATGAGCAGTTCTTC. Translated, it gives CASKGTPSYNEQFF.

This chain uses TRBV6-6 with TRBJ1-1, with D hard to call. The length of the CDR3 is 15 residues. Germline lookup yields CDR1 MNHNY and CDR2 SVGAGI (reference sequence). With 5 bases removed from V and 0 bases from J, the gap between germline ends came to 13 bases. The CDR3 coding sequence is TGTGCCAGCAGTCCACCTCGTGGAGTGAACACTGAAGCTTTCTTT. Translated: CASSPPRGVNTEAFF.

The CDR3 bases are TGTGCCAGCAGCCCCAGGACCGTAAAGGCCTATGGCTACACCTTC. Protein sequence: CASSPRTVKAYGYTF. The rearrangement uses TRBV9 and TRBJ1-2; D uncertain. The germline V gene encodes CDR1 SGDLS and CDR2 YYNGEE. The CDR3 extends over 15 amino acids. Deletions cut 4 bases from V and 4 bases from J, with 17 bases between.

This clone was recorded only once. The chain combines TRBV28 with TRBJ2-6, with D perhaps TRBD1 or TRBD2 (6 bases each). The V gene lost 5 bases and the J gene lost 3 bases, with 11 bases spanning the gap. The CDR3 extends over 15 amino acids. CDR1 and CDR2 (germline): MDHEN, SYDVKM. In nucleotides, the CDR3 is TGTGCCAGCAGTGGAGAGGGGGGTGGGGCCAACGTCCTGACTTTC. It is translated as CASSGEGGGANVLTF.

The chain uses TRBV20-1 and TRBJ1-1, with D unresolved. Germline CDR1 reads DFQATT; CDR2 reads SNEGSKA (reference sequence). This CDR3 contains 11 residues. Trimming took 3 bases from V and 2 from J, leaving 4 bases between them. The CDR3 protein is CSASVNTEAFF. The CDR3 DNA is TGCAGTGCTAGTGTTAACACTGAAGCTTTCTTT.

The CDR3 reads CASSTSPTSGKTGELFF. The CDR3 DNA sequence: TGTGCCAGTAGTACCTCCCCGACTAGCGGGAAGACCGGGGAGCTGTTTTTT. The chain is built from TRBV19 and TRBJ2-2; 11 nucleotides line up with TRBD2. Per the germline V gene, CDR1 is LNHDA and CDR2 is SQIVND (reference sequence). V lost 4 bases and J lost 5; bases outside the gene matches: 9. CDR3 length equals 17 residues.

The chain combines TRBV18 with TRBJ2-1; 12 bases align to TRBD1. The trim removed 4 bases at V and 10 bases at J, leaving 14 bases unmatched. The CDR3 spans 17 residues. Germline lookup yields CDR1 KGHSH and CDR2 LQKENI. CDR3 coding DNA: TGTGCCAGCTCACAAGTTCCGGGACAGGGGGCGGTAGGAGAGCAGTTCTTC. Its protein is CASSQVPGQGAVGEQFF.

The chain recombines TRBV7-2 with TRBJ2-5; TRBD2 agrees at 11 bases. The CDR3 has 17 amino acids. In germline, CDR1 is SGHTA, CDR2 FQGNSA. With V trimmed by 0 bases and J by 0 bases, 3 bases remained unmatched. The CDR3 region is CASSLAGTSGNQETQYF. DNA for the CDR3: TGTGCCAGCAGCTTAGCTGGGACTAGCGGAAACCAAGAGACCCAGTACTTC.

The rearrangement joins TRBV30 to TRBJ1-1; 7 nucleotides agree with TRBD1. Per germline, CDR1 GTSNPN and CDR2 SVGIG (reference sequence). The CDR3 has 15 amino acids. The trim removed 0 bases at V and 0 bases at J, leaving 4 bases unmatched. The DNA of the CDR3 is TGTGCCTGGAGTGTACAGGGGCTGATGAACACTGAAGCTTTCTTT. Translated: CAWSVQGLMNTEAFF. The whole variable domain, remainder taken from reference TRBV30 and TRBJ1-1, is SQTIHQWPATLVQPVGSPLSLECTVEGTSNPNLYWYRQAAGRGLQLLFYSVGIGQISSEVPQNLSASRPQDRQFILSSKKLLLSDSGFYLCAWSVQGLMNTEAFFGQGTRLTVV.

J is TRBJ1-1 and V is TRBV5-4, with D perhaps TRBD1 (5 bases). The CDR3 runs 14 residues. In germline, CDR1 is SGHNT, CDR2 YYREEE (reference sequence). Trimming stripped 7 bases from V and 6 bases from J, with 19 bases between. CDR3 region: CASCPAGRESEAFF. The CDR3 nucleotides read TGTGCCAGCTGCCCGGCAGGGCGTGAATCTGAAGCTTTCTTT.

DNA for the CDR3: TGTGCCAGCAGTTTAAGGACAGGGGGCGCGAATTCACCCCTCCACTTT. This codes for CASSLRTGGANSPLHF. The chain links TRBV27 to TRBJ1-6; 11 positions match TRBD1. Unmatched junction bases numbered 4, after V lost 2 bases and J lost 7 bases. This CDR3 is built from 16 residues. Germline values: CDR1 MNHEY, CDR2 SMNVEV (reference sequence).